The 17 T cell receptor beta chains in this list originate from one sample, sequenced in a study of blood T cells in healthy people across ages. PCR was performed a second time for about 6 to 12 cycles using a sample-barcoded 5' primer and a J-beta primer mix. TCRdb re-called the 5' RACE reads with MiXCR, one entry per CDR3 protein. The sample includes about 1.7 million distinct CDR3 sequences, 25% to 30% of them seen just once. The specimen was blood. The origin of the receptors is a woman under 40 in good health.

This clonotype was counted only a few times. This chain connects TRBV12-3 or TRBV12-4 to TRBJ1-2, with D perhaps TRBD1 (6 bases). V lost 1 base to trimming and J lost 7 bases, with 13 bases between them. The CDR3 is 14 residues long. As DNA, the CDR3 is TGTGCCAGCAGTTTAGGTCGGGGGGCGCGTGGCTACACCTTC. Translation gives CASSLGRGARGYTF.

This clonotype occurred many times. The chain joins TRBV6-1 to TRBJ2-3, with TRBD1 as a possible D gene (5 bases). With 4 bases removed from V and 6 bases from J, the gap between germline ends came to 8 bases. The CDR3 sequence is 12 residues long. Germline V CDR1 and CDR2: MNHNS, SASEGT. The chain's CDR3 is CASSAHRDTQYF. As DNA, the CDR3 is TGTGCCAGCAGTGCCCACAGGGATACGCAGTATTTT.

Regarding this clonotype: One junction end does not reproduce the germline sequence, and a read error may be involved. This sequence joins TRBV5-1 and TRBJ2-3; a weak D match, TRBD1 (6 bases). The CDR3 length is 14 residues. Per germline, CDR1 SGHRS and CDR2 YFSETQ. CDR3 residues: CAGSLSTGPDTQYF. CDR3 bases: TGCGCCGGCAGCTTGTCAACAGGGCCAGATACGCAGTATTTT.

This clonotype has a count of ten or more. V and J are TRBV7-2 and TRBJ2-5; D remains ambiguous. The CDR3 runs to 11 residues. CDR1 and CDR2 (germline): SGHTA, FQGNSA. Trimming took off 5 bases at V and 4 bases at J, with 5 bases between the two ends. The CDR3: CASSHVETQYF. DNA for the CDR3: TGTGCCAGCAGCCATGTAGAGACCCAGTACTTC.

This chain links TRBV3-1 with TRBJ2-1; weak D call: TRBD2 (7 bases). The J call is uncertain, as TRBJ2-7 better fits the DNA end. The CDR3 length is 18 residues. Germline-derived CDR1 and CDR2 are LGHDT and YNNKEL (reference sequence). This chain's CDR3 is CASSQGGGAVSSYNEQYF. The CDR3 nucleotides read TGTGCCAGCAGCCAAGGTGGGGGGGCCGTGAGCTCCTACAATGAGCAGTACTTC.

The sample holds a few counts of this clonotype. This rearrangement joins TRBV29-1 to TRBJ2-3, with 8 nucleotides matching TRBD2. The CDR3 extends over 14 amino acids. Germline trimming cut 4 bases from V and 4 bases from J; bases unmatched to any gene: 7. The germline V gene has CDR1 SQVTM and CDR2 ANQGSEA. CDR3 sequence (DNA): TGCAGCGTTGGTCAGCGGGAGATGGCAGATACGCAGTATTTT. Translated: CSVGQREMADTQYF.

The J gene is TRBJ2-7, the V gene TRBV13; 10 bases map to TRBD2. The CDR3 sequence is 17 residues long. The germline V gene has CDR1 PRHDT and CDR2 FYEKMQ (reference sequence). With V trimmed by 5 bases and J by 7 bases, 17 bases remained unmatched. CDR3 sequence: CASSPKLSGRAYNEQYF. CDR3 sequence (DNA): TGTGCCAGCAGCCCGAAACTAAGCGGGAGGGCCTACAATGAGCAGTACTTC.

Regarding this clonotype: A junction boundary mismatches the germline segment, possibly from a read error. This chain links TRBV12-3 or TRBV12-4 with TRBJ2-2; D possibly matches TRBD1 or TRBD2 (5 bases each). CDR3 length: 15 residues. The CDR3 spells CASSAGDGSTGELFF. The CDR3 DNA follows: TGTGCCAGCAGTGCCGGGGACGGTAGCACCGGAGAGCTGTTTTTT.

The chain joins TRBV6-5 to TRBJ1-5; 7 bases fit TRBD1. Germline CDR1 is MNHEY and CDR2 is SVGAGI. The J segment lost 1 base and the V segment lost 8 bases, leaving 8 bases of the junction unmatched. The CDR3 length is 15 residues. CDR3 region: CASRETGKSNQPQHF. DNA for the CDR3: TGTGCCAGCCGTGAGACAGGGAAGAGCAATCAGCCCCAGCATTTT.

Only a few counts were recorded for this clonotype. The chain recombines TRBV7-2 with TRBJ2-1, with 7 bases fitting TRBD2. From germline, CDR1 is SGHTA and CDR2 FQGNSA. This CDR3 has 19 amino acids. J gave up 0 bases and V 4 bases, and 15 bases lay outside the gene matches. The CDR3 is CASSSLGEARGTSYNEQFF. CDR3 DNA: TGTGCCAGCAGCTCCCTCGGGGAGGCGCGGGGGACCTCCTACAATGAGCAGTTCTTC.

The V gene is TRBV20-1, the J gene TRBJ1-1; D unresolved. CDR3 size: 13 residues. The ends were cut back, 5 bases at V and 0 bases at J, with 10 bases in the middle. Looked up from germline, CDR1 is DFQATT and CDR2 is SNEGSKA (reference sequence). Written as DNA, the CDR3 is TGCAGTGCTTACAGCTTCATGAACACTGAAGCTTTCTTT. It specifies CSAYSFMNTEAFF.

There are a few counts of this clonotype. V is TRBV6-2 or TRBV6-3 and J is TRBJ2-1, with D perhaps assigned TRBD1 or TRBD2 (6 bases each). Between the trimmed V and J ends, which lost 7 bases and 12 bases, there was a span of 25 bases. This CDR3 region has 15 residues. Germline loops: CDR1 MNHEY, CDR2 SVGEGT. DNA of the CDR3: TGTGCCAGCACAGACCGGGGGCTCTCGGGGTCCACGCAGTTCTTC. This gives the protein CASTDRGLSGSTQFF.

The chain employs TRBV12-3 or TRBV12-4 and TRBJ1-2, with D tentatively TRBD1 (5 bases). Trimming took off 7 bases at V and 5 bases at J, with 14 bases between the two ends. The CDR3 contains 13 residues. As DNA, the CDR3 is TGTGCCAGCAAGAAGGGGTCTGGATATGGCTACACCTTC. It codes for CASKKGSGYGYTF.

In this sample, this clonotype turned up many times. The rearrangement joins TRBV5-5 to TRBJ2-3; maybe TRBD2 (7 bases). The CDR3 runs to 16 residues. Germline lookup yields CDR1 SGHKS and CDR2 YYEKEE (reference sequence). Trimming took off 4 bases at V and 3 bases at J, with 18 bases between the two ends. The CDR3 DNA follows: TGTGCCAGCAGCATTCCCACGGGGGGCGCAACAGATACGCAGTATTTT. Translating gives CASSIPTGGATDTQYF.

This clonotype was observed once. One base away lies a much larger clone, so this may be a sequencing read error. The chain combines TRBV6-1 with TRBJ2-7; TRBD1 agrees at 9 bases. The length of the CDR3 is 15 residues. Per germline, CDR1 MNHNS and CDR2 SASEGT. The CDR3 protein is CAGSEATGGSYEQYF. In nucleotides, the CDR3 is TGTGCCGGCAGTGAAGCGACAGGGGGCTCCTACGAGCAGTACTTC.

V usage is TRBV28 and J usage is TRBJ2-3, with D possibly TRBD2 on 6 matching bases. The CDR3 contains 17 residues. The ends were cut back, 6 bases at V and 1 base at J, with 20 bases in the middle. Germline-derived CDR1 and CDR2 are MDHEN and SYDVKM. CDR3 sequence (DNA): TGTGCCAGCAGCACTACACGGCGGGGACGGCGCACAGATACGCAGTATTTT. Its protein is CASSTTRRGRRTDTQYF.

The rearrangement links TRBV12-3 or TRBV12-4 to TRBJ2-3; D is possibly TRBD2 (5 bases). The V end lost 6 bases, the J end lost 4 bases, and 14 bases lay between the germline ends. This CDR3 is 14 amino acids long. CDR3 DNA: TGTGCCAGCAGCACACTAGTGAGGTCAGATACGCAGTATTTT. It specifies CASSTLVRSDTQYF.